These 24 T cell receptor beta chains share one sample of origin, sequenced in a study of cytomegalovirus exposure and HLA in healthy donors. Use of 60 Vbeta and 13 Jbeta primers characterized the PCR. Repertoires were generated with immunoSEQ multiplex PCR, while TCRdb's copy carries only in-frame clones and drops some. The sample includes 60,000 to 80,000 clones. Sequenced sample: PBMCs. These TCRs come from a boy aged 5-17 years in good health and CMV-seronegative.

The chain joins TRBV5-4 to TRBJ1-1; TRBD1 matches 10 bases. The CDR3 is made up of 14 amino acids. J was trimmed by 5 bases and V by 3 bases; bases with no gene match: 4. Germline V gene sequence: CDR1 SGHNT, CDR2 YYREEE (reference sequence). CDR3 sequence (DNA): TGTGCCAGCAGCTCGACAGGGGGCGGTACTGAAGCTTTCTTT. Amino acids: CASSSTGGGTEAFF.

The chain joins TRBV30 to TRBJ2-7; TRBD1 matches 9 bases. Germline CDR1 and CDR2: GTSNPN and SVGIG (reference sequence). The CDR3 contains 16 residues. J was trimmed by 4 bases and V by 2 bases; bases with no gene match: 12. DNA for the CDR3: TGTGCCTGGAGTTACGCCGGGACAGGGCCCTGGTACGAGCAGTACTTC. This encodes CAWSYAGTGPWYEQYF.

V is TRBV2 and J is TRBJ1-1, with 7 bases lining up with TRBD1. After removal of 5 bases from V and 3 bases from J, the junction contained 9 bases not matched to a gene. The CDR3 sequence is 15 residues long. Per the germline V gene, CDR1 is SNHLY and CDR2 is FYNNEI. The CDR3 DNA reads TGTGCCAGCAGTTACACTAGGGGACAGCACACTGAAGCTTTCTTT. This translates into CASSYTRGQHTEAFF.

The genes are TRBV15 and TRBJ1-5, with TRBD1 matching 9 bases. There are 14 residues in the CDR3. J was trimmed by 6 bases and V by 5 bases; bases with no gene match: 5. Germline V gene lookup returns CDR1 LNHNV and CDR2 YYDKDF (reference sequence). The CDR3 sequence is CATSGTGSRQPQHF. The DNA of the CDR3 is TGTGCCACCAGCGGGACAGGGTCTCGTCAGCCCCAGCATTTT.

The chain couples TRBV6-5 to TRBJ2-1; TRBD2 is a possible D gene (6 bases). This CDR3 is built from 16 residues. Germline V CDR1 and CDR2: MNHEY, SVGAGI. V lost 2 bases to trimming and J lost 4 bases, with 15 bases between them. CDR3 DNA sequence: TGTGCCAGCAGTTACGGAGCGGGTTCCCAATACAATGAGCAGTTCTTC. Encoded protein: CASSYGAGSQYNEQFF.

The rearrangement links TRBV7-9 to TRBJ1-1; 9 bases are a match to TRBD1. This CDR3 region has 17 residues. Germline values: CDR1 SEHNR, CDR2 FQNEAQ (reference sequence). V lost 5 bases and J lost 5; bases outside the gene matches: 15. In DNA form, the CDR3 reads TGTGCCAGCAGCCCGACCGGGACAGGGCTCTCAAGGACTGAAGCTTTCTTT. Translating gives CASSPTGTGLSRTEAFF.

The V call is TRBV12-5, the J call TRBJ1-4; TRBD1 matches 8 bases. Trimming took 6 bases from V and 8 from J; bases not matched to a gene: 8. Germline CDR1 and CDR2: LGHNT and FRNRAP. CDR3 length: 14 residues. The CDR3 DNA follows: TGTGCTAGTGGGCCCCGAGACAGGGGCGAAAAACTGTTTTTT. This translates into CASGPRDRGEKLFF.

The chain recombines TRBV6-1 with TRBJ1-4; 9 nucleotides align to TRBD1. Germline trimming cut 4 bases from V and 5 bases from J; bases unmatched to any gene: 5. This CDR3 has 15 amino acids. The germline V gene encodes CDR1 MNHNS and CDR2 SASEGT. CDR3 bases: TGTGCCAGCAGTGTCCTGGGACAGGGAAATGAAAAACTGTTTTTT. Translating gives CASSVLGQGNEKLFF.

The rearrangement joins TRBV6-5 to TRBJ2-2, with D maybe TRBD1 (6 bases). This CDR3 spans 14 amino acids. Germline values: CDR1 MNHEY, CDR2 SVGAGI. The V gene lost 4 bases and the J gene lost 4 bases, with 10 bases spanning the gap. The CDR3 DNA sequence: TGTGCCAGCAGTTCTATCAGGGGCACCGGGGAGCTGTTTTTT. This codes for CASSSIRGTGELFF.

V usage is TRBV19 and J usage is TRBJ1-1; no clear D gene. With 10 bases removed from V and 3 bases from J, the gap between germline ends came to 9 bases. The CDR3 sequence is 11 residues long. CDR1 and CDR2 from the germline V gene are LNHDA and SQIVND (reference sequence). DNA of the CDR3: TGTGCCACCTATCGGGACACTGAAGCTTTCTTT. Translated, it gives CATYRDTEAFF.

The rearrangement joins TRBV6-1 to TRBJ1-1; 7 bases align to TRBD1. Per the germline V gene, CDR1 is MNHNS and CDR2 is SASEGT. J was trimmed by 2 bases and V by 4 bases; bases with no gene match: 7. CDR3 length equals 15 residues. The CDR3 spells CASSGYGTDNTEAFF. For the CDR3, the DNA is TGTGCCAGCAGTGGATACGGGACAGACAACACTGAAGCTTTCTTT.

The rearrangement links TRBV9 to TRBJ2-1, with no clear D. Looked up from germline, CDR1 is SGDLS and CDR2 is YYNGEE. Between the trimmed V and J ends, which lost 4 bases and 0 bases, there was a span of 11 bases. The CDR3 contains 15 residues. CDR3 in amino acids: CASSPRVSSYNEQFF. As DNA, the CDR3 is TGTGCCAGCAGCCCACGCGTAAGCTCCTACAATGAGCAGTTCTTC.

This chain uses TRBV4-1 with TRBJ1-3; D is ambiguous. Germline CDR1 and CDR2: MGHRA and YSYEKL. V was cut by 3 bases and J by 0 bases, with 9 bases left in between. This CDR3 comprises 15 residues. This CDR3 is CASSHSGNSGNTIYF. In nucleotides, the CDR3 is TGCGCCAGCAGCCATTCCGGGAACTCTGGAAACACCATATATTTT.

CDR3 DNA sequence: TGTGCCAGCAGCCGCCTGACAGGGAGACTATGGGATGAGCAGTTCTTC. It codes for CASSRLTGRLWDEQFF. V is TRBV14 and J is TRBJ2-1, with TRBD1 identical over 7 bases. V lost 4 bases and J lost 8; bases outside the gene matches: 14. Germline values: CDR1 SGHDN, CDR2 FVKESK. This CDR3 contains 16 residues.

V and J are TRBV27 and TRBJ2-1; TRBD2 agrees at 8 bases. CDR1 and CDR2 (germline): MNHEY, SMNVEV (reference sequence). V dropped 11 bases and J dropped 6; count of bases not matched to a gene: 9. This CDR3 contains 13 residues. CDR3 loop: CAVRGLGANEQFF. In DNA, the CDR3 is TGTGCCGTCCGGGGACTAGGCGCCAATGAGCAGTTCTTC.

The chain uses TRBV6-4 and TRBJ2-1; the D is unclear. Germline V CDR1 and CDR2: MRHNA, SNTAGT. V was shortened by 2 bases and J by 0 bases, with 8 bases between the two germline ends. This CDR3 has 15 residues. CDR3 DNA sequence: TGTGCCAGCAGTGACGAGGTCGGCTCCTACAATGAGCAGTTCTTC. Translation: CASSDEVGSYNEQFF.

The V call is TRBV29-1, the J call TRBJ2-7, with D tentatively TRBD1 (5 bases). Germline V gene sequence: CDR1 SQVTM, CDR2 ANQGSEA. The CDR3 contains 15 residues. V was clipped by 0 bases and J by 4 bases, with 16 bases between them. CDR3 region: CSVEDARRQPYEQYF. CDR3 nucleotides: TGCAGCGTTGAAGATGCGCGGAGACAGCCTTACGAGCAGTACTTC.

The chain couples TRBV2 to TRBJ1-1, with D maybe TRBD1 (5 bases). The CDR3 length is 12 residues. The V end lost 4 bases, the J end lost 8 bases, and 11 bases lay between the germline ends. Per germline, CDR1 SNHLY and CDR2 FYNNEI. The DNA for the CDR3 is TGTGCCAGCAGTGGGGAGGGGACGGAAGCTTTCTTT. Amino acid sequence: CASSGEGTEAFF.

The V gene is TRBV7-9, the J gene TRBJ1-2; D may be TRBD1 (6 bases). V was shortened by 2 bases and J by 1 base, with 8 bases between the two germline ends. Per the germline V gene, CDR1 is SEHNR and CDR2 is FQNEAQ (reference sequence). This CDR3 region has 14 residues. CDR3 in amino acids: CASSLQGRNYGYTF. CDR3 sequence (DNA): TGTGCCAGCAGCTTACAGGGGCGTAACTATGGCTACACCTTC. The variable domain in full, completed from reference TRBV7-9 and TRBJ1-2, reads DTGVSQNPRHKITKRGQNVTFRCDPISEHNRLYWYRQTLGQGPEFLTYFQNEAQLEKSRLLSDRFSAERPKGSFSTLEIQRTEQGDSAMYLCASSLQGRNYGYTFGSGTRLTVV.

J is TRBJ2-3 and V is TRBV5-4, with 7 nucleotides matching TRBD2. CDR1 SGHNT and CDR2 YYREEE come from the germline V gene (reference sequence). V trimming: 1 base; J trimming: 1 base; junction bases outside the gene matches: 3. The CDR3 sequence is 15 residues long. The CDR3 sequence is CASSLNLAGTDTQYF. CDR3 bases: TGTGCCAGCAGCTTGAACCTAGCGGGCACAGATACGCAGTATTTT.

To note about this clone: Germline is not matched at one junction end, which may reflect a read error. The chain links TRBV11-3 to TRBJ2-3; 8 bases align to TRBD1. CDR3 length: 13 residues. Germline-derived CDR1 and CDR2 are SGHNT and YENEEA. CDR3 nucleotides: TGTGCCAGCAGCTTATCTGAGACAGGGGCATTGCATTTT. Translating it yields CASSLSETGALHF.

The rearrangement joins TRBV6-6 to TRBJ2-5; 9 positions agree with TRBD2. Germline CDR1 reads MNHNY; CDR2 reads SVGAGI (reference sequence). The CDR3 contains 15 residues. V lost 8 bases, J lost 5 bases, and 12 bases stayed unmatched. Written as DNA, the CDR3 is TGTGCCAGCCGGTTGGGCGGGAGGGCCCTGGAGACCCAGTACTTC. Its protein is CASRLGGRALETQYF.

The chain uses TRBV29-1 and TRBJ2-4, with TRBD1 matching over 10 bases. The length of the CDR3 is 16 residues. Per germline, CDR1 SQVTM and CDR2 ANQGSEA. J was trimmed by 1 base and V by 6 bases; bases with no gene match: 9. The CDR3 sequence: CSVRNSGQGAKNIQYF. Written as DNA, the CDR3 is TGCAGCGTACGAAATTCGGGACAGGGGGCCAAAAACATTCAGTACTTC.

This sequence joins TRBV7-2 and TRBJ1-2; 8 bases line up with TRBD1. This CDR3 contains 12 residues. CDR1 SGHTA and CDR2 FQGNSA come from the germline V gene. V lost 5 bases, J lost 10 bases, and 6 bases stayed unmatched. The CDR3 sequence: CASSHLDRAYTF. Here the CDR3 DNA reads TGTGCCAGCAGCCACCTGGACAGGGCCTACACCTTC.